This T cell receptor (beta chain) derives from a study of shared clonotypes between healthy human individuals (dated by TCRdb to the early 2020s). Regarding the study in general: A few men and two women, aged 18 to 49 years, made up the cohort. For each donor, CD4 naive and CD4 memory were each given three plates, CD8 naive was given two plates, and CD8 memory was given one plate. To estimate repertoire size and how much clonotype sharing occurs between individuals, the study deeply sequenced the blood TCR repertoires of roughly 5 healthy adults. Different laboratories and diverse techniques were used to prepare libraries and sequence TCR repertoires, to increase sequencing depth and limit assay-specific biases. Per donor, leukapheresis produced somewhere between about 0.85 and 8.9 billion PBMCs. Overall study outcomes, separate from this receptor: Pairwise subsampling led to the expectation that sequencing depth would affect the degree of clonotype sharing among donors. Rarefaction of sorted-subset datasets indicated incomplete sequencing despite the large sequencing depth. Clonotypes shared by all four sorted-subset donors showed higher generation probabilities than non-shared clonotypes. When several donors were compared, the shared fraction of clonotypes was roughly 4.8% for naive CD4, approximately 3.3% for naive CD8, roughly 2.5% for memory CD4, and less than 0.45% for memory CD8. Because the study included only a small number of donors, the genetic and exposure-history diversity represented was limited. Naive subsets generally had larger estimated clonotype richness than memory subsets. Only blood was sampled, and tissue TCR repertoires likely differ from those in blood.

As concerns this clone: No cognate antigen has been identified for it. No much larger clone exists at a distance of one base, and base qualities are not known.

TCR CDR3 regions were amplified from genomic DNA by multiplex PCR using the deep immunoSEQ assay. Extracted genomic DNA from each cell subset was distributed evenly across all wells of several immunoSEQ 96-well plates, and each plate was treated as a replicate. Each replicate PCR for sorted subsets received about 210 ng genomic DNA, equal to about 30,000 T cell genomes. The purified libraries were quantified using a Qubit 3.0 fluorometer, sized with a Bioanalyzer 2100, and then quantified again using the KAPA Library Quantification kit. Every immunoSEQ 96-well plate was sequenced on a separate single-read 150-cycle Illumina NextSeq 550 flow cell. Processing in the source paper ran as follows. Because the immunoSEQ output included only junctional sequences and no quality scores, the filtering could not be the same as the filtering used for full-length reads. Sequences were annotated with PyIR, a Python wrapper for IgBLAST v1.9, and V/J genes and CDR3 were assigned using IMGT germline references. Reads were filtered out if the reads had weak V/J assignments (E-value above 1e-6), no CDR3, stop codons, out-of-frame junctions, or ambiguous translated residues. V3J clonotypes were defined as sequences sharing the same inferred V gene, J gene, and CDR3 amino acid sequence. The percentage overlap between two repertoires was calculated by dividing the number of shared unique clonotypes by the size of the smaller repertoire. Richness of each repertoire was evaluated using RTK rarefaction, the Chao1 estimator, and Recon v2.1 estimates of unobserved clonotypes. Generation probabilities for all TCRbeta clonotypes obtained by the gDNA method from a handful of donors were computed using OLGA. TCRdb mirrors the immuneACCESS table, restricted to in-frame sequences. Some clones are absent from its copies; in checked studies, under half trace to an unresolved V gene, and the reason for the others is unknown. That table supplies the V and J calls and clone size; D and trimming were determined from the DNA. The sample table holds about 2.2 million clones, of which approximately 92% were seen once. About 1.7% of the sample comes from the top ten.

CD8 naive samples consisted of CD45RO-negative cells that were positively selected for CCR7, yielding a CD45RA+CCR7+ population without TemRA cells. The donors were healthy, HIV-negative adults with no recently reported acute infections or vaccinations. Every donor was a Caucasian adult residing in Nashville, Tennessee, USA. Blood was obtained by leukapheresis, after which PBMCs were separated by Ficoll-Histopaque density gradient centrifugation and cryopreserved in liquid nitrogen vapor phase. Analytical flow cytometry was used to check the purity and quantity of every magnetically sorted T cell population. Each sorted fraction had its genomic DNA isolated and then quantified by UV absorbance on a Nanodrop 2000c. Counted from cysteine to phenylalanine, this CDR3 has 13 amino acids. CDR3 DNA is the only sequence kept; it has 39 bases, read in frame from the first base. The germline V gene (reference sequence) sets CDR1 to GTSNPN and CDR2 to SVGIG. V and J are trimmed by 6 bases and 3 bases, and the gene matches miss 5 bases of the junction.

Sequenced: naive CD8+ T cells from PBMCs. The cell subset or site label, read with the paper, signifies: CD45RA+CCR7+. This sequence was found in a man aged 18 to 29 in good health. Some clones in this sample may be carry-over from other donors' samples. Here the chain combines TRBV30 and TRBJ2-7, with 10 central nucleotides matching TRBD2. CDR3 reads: CACSGRPRYEQYF. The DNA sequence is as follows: TGTGCCTGTAGCGGGAGGCCTCGCTACGAGCAGTACTTC.